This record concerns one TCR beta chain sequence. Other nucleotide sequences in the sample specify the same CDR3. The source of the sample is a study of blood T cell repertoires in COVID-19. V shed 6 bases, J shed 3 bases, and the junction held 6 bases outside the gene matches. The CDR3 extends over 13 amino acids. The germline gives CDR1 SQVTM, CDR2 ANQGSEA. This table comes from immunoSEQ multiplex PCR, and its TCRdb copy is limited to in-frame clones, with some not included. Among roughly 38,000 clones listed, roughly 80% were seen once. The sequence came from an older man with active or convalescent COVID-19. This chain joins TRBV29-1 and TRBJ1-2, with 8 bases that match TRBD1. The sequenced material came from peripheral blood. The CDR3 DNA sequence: TGCAGCGTCCCAGACAGGGGCTACTATGGCTACACCTTC. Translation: CSVPDRGYYGYTF. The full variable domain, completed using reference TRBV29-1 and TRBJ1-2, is SAVISQKPSRDICQRGTSLTIQCQVDSQVTMMFWYRQQPGQSLTLIATANQGSEATYESGFVIDKFPISRPNLTFSTLTVSNMSPEDSSIYLCSVPDRGYYGYTFGSGTRLTVV.